What follows is one T cell receptor beta chain and its context. Time point here: patch test 2, 6 weeks after DPC sensitization. Treatment in this sample: therapeutic diphenylcyclopropenone sensitization with weekly scalp DPC. This CDR3 spans 13 amino acids. The V gene's germline CDR1 is MNHNS and CDR2 SASEGT. The V end was cut by 6 bases, the J end by 1 base, with 9 bases between. This sample stems from a study of human T cells and chemical hapten exposure. Study-level background: Upper inner arm skin measuring around 2 cm by around 2 cm received 2% DPC for sensitization.

TCRdb itself ran the RACE reads through MiXCR, one entry per CDR3 protein. The table includes more than 75,000 distinct CDR3 sequences, roughly 10% detected once. Material: whole blood, obtained in connection with sensitization to the hapten diphenylcyclopropenone (DPC). The genes are TRBV6-1 and TRBJ1-1; D unclear. This clonotype was obtained from a woman in her twenties or thirties with alopecia areata. Some clones in this sample may be carry-over from other donors' samples. CDR3 amino acids: CASRTDRNTEAFF. Written as DNA, the CDR3 is TGTGCCAGCAGGACTGATCGGAACACTGAAGCTTTCTTT.